This record covers a single T cell receptor beta chain. V was shortened by 4 bases and J by 4 bases, with 20 bases between the two germline ends. Germline V gene sequence: CDR1 PRHDT, CDR2 FYEKMQ (reference sequence). The CDR3 contains 16 residues. The PCR ran on 60 Vbeta and 13 Jbeta primers. The table came from immunoSEQ multiplex PCR; TCRdb's copy has only in-frame clones and leaves some out. The table has 90,000 to 130,000 clones, about 76% seen once. The data derive from a study of cytomegalovirus exposure and HLA in healthy donors. Sequencing was carried out using PBMCs. This receptor was obtained from a man aged 25 to 40 in good health and CMV-seropositive. V usage is TRBV13 and J usage is TRBJ2-7; D possibly corresponds to TRBD2 (6 bases). DNA for the CDR3: TGTGCCAGCAGCTCGTCTATGCGGGGAGGCTTGTACGAGCAGTACTTC. Translating it yields CASSSSMRGGLYEQYF.